Following are 26 T cell receptor beta chains from one sample sequenced in a study of PD-1 blockade in classical Hodgkin lymphoma (dated by TCRdb to the early 2020s). The sample's time point label, in plain terms: cycle 1 day 1 (C1D1), immediately before nivolumab initiation. Every trial patient had relapsed following autologous stem cell transplantation, and prior brentuximab vedotin exposure was what differed among cohorts A, B and C. The method behind the library was the immunoSEQ multiplex PCR assay. TCRdb's version of the immuneACCESS table is confined to in-frame rearrangements and falls short of the full clone set. An unresolved V gene accounts for under half of the shortfall where checked; the remainder is of unknown origin. This sample holds some 41,000 clones; approximately 80% were observed only once. The top ten constitute approximately 11% of the sample. The sample was peripheral blood mononuclear cells (PBMCs), taken at baseline. All receptors come from a human donor with classical Hodgkin lymphoma.

The V and J genes are TRBV5-4 and TRBJ1-4; tentatively, D is TRBD1 (6 bases). This CDR3 contains 16 residues. V was clipped by 4 bases and J by 7 bases, with 20 bases between them. Germline V gives CDR1 SGHNT, CDR2 YYREEE (reference sequence). For the CDR3, the DNA is TGTGCCAGCAGCCCGACCGGAAACAGGGTCACTGAAAAACTGTTTTTT. Translated: CASSPTGNRVTEKLFF.

The chain links TRBV5-1 to TRBJ2-7; D call uncertain. The ends were cut back, 3 bases at V and 2 bases at J, with 3 bases in the middle. Germline lookup yields CDR1 SGHRS and CDR2 YFSETQ. This CDR3 comprises 11 residues. Here the CDR3 reads CASSSAYEQYF. The CDR3 bases are TGCGCCAGCAGCTCCGCCTACGAGCAGTACTTC.

CDR3 region: CASSTSNQPQHF. The CDR3 DNA reads as TGTGCCAGTAGCACTAGCAATCAGCCCCAGCATTTT. The chain joins TRBV19 to TRBJ1-5; no definite D call. The length of the CDR3 is 12 residues. V lost 6 bases, J lost 0 bases, and 3 bases lay in between. In germline, CDR1 is LNHDA, CDR2 SQIVND (reference sequence).

The CDR3: CASIPNGMYNEQFF. In DNA form, the CDR3 reads TGTGCCAGCATCCCAAACGGGATGTACAATGAGCAGTTCTTC. The chain combines TRBV7-2 with TRBJ2-1; TRBD2 is a possible D gene (5 bases). The CDR3 loop spans 14 amino acids. CDR1 and CDR2 (germline): SGHTA, FQGNSA. Trimming took off 7 bases at V and 4 bases at J, with 14 bases between the two ends. The variable domain in full, completed from reference TRBV7-2 and TRBJ2-1, reads GAGVSQSPSNKVTEKGKDVELRCDPISGHTALYWYRQSLGQGLEFLIYFQGNSAPDKSGLPSDRFSAERTGGSVSTLTIQRTQQEDSAVYLCASIPNGMYNEQFFGPGTRLTVL.

This chain joins TRBV27 and TRBJ1-4; no clear D gene. The CDR3 has 16 amino acids. CDR1 and CDR2 from the germline V gene are MNHEY and SMNVEV (reference sequence). V lost 8 bases and J 6 bases, leaving 22 bases between the germline ends. CDR3 sequence reads: CASHLEDVELDEKLFF. The CDR3 nucleotides are TGTGCCAGCCACCTGGAGGACGTAGAACTTGATGAAAAACTGTTTTTT.

The sample holds one count of this clone. This chain uses TRBV21-1 with TRBJ1-5; TRBD1 is the table's D call, not checked against the DNA. TRBV21-1 is a known pseudogene. The length of the CDR3 is 16 residues. CDR3 nucleotides: TGTGCCAGCAGCAAAGGGACAGGGGGGAATGTATTACCCCAGCATTTT. Its protein product is CASSKGTGGNVLPQHF.

The rearrangement uses TRBV11-2 and TRBJ2-7, with 10 bases that match TRBD2. With 5 bases clipped from V and 3 bases from J, the junction kept 13 bases outside the gene matches. There are 17 residues in the CDR3. Germline CDR1 and CDR2: SGHAT and FQNNGV. Written as DNA, the CDR3 is TGTGCCAGCAGCCCTAGGAGGAGCAGCGGGAGGGACTACGAGCAGTACTTC. Protein product: CASSPRRSSGRDYEQYF.

CDR3 sequence reads: CASSNWDTPNYGYTF. CDR3 nucleotides: TGTGCCAGCTCGAACTGGGACACGCCTAACTATGGCTACACCTTC. The chain is built from TRBV19 and TRBJ1-2; TRBD1 is a possible D gene (6 bases). The germline gives CDR1 LNHDA, CDR2 SQIVND (reference sequence). The CDR3 sequence is 15 residues long. The V end lost 9 bases, the J end lost 0 bases, and 17 bases lay between the germline ends.

The J gene is TRBJ2-4, the V gene TRBV19, with 7 bases lining up with TRBD1. The CDR3 has 16 amino acids. J gave up 3 bases and V 5 bases, and 10 bases lay outside the gene matches. Germline V gene data show CDR1 as LNHDA and CDR2 as SQIVND (reference sequence). Here the CDR3 reads CASSFLPGQSKNIQYF. As DNA, the CDR3 is TGTGCCAGTAGTTTCCTGCCGGGACAGAGCAAAAACATTCAGTACTTC.

The table lists this clone with a few counts. The rearrangement uses TRBV27 and TRBJ1-2, with D possibly matching TRBD1 (6 bases). Per the germline V gene, CDR1 is MNHEY and CDR2 is SMNVEV (reference sequence). The CDR3 length is 12 residues. V was shortened by 7 bases and J by 12 bases, with 18 bases between the two germline ends. CDR3 in amino acids: CASKAPGAKDTF. The DNA of the CDR3 is TGTGCCAGCAAAGCGCCGGGGGCCAAGGACACCTTC.

The chain is built from TRBV11-3 and TRBJ2-1, with a tentative D call TRBD2 (5 bases). The CDR3 runs to 16 residues. Trimming stripped 8 bases from V and 4 bases from J, with 21 bases between. Germline V gene sequence: CDR1 SGHNT, CDR2 YENEEA. Here the CDR3 DNA reads TGTGCCAGCGATCTAGGTGGAGGCCTTCTATACAATGAGCAGTTCTTC. Translation gives CASDLGGGLLYNEQFF. Full variable domain (remainder filled in from reference TRBV11-3 and TRBJ2-1): EAGVVQSPRYKIIEKKQPVAFWCNPISGHNTLYWYLQNLGQGPELLIRYENEEAVDDSQLPKDRFSAERLKGVDSTLKIQPAELGDSAVYLCASDLGGGLLYNEQFFGPGTRLTVL.

V and J are TRBV7-8 and TRBJ2-3, with D possibly TRBD2 on 5 matching bases. This CDR3 is 16 amino acids long. The germline gives CDR1 SGHVS, CDR2 FQNEAQ. V was clipped by 5 bases and J by 0 bases, with 15 bases between them. CDR3 sequence (DNA): TGTGCCAGCAGCAGTTTGGGGAGACTGAGCACAGATACGCAGTATTTT. As protein: CASSSLGRLSTDTQYF.

The rearrangement uses TRBV9 and TRBJ2-2, with 9 bases lining up with TRBD2. The V gene end was trimmed by 3 bases and the J gene end by 4 bases; junction bases not matched to a gene: 16. The CDR3 loop spans 19 amino acids. Germline V lookup: CDR1 SGDLS, CDR2 YYNGEE. This chain's CDR3 is CASSANLVGLAGSTGELFF. The CDR3 coding sequence is TGTGCCAGCAGCGCAAATCTTGTGGGGCTAGCGGGATCCACCGGGGAGCTGTTTTTT.

As DNA, the CDR3 is TGTGCCAGCAGCTCCAGGGGTGAGCAGTTCTTC. It specifies CASSSRGEQFF. The V call is TRBV11-2, the J call TRBJ2-1; a weak D match, TRBD1 (6 bases). Germline lookup yields CDR1 SGHAT and CDR2 FQNNGV. The CDR3 extends over 11 amino acids. V dropped 4 bases and J dropped 9 bases, with 7 bases sitting between them.

The genes are TRBV9 and TRBJ1-4, with D perhaps matching TRBD1 (5 bases). The CDR3 length is 15 residues. Trimming pared 0 bases from V and 5 bases from J, leaving 11 bases between. Germline V lookup: CDR1 SGDLS, CDR2 YYNGEE. DNA of the CDR3: TGTGCCAGCAGCGTAGGGGGGAGCGTGAATGAAAAACTGTTTTTT. Protein sequence: CASSVGGSVNEKLFF.

This clone was counted only a few times. The CDR3 DNA is TGTGCCAGTAGTATTCCAGGGTCTGGAAACACCATATATTTT. Amino acids: CASSIPGSGNTIYF. The rearrangement joins TRBV19 to TRBJ1-3, with a possible D match to TRBD1 (5 bases). V gave up 3 bases and J gave up 1 base, with 7 bases separating them. This CDR3 region has 14 residues. The V gene's germline CDR1 is LNHDA and CDR2 SQIVND (reference sequence).

The V call is TRBV18, the J call TRBJ1-1; no clear D gene. Deletions cut 1 base from V and 5 bases from J, with 11 bases between. Germline assignment: CDR1 KGHSH and CDR2 LQKENI. The CDR3 consists of 14 residues. CDR3: CASSPQAARTEAFF. DNA of the CDR3: TGTGCCAGCTCACCACAGGCAGCCCGGACTGAAGCTTTCTTT.

The V and J genes are TRBV5-1 and TRBJ2-3, with TRBD2 identical over 11 bases. This CDR3 has 16 amino acids. J lost 6 bases, V lost 4 bases, and 10 bases had no gene match. The V gene's germline CDR1 is SGHRS and CDR2 YFSETQ. CDR3 DNA: TGCGCCAGCAGCCCATTAGCGGGAGGGCCGGGGGATACGCAGTATTTT. This sequence encodes CASSPLAGGPGDTQYF.

This chain joins TRBV15 and TRBJ2-1; 8 nucleotides agree with TRBD1. In germline, CDR1 is LNHNV, CDR2 YYDKDF (reference sequence). The CDR3 has 16 residues. Losses at the gene ends were 5 bases for V and 5 bases for J; bases not matched to a gene: 11. CDR3 region: CATSPQGTGGNNEQFF. CDR3 nucleotides: TGTGCCACCAGCCCCCAGGGTACAGGGGGAAACAATGAGCAGTTCTTC.

V is TRBV7-9 and J is TRBJ1-5, with TRBD1 as a possible D gene (6 bases). The CDR3 has 15 residues. Germline V gene data show CDR1 as SEHNR and CDR2 as FQNEAQ (reference sequence). V was pared by 3 bases and J by 2 bases, with 11 bases between. CDR3 coding DNA: TGTGCCAGCAGCTTTTCGGGGGCAGGCAATCAGCCCCAGCATTTT. Translating it yields CASSFSGAGNQPQHF.

This clone has more than one count but fewer than ten. The chain recombines TRBV11-2 with TRBJ2-5; D unclear. The CDR3 is 15 residues long. The V end was cut by 5 bases, the J end by 5 bases, with 18 bases between. Germline V gives CDR1 SGHAT, CDR2 FQNNGV. The CDR3 region is CASSPQVFGGETQYF. Here the CDR3 DNA reads TGTGCCAGCAGCCCGCAGGTGTTTGGTGGGGAGACCCAGTACTTC. Full variable domain (rest looked up from reference TRBV11-2 and TRBJ2-5): EAGVAQSPRYKIIEKRQSVAFWCNPISGHATLYWYQQILGQGPKLLIQFQNNGVVDDSQLPKDRFSAERLKGVDSTLKIQPAKLEDSAVYLCASSPQVFGGETQYFGPGTRLLVL.

The rearrangement joins TRBV5-1 to TRBJ2-5, with 12 positions matching TRBD1. This CDR3 has 15 residues. Germline CDR1 is SGHRS and CDR2 is YFSETQ. With 0 bases clipped from V and 11 bases from J, the junction kept 8 bases outside the gene matches. The CDR3 is CASSLVGQGAPEQYF. The CDR3 region has the DNA TGCGCCAGCAGCTTGGTGGGACAGGGGGCGCCTGAGCAGTACTTC.

This chain connects TRBV2 to TRBJ2-1, with TRBD2 matching 14 bases. The CDR3 has 18 amino acids. The germline V gene has CDR1 SNHLY and CDR2 FYNNEI. V lost 3 bases and J lost 8; bases outside the gene matches: 12. CDR3 in amino acids: CASSEWGTSGRIGDEQFF. CDR3 DNA: TGTGCCAGCAGTGAGTGGGGGACTAGCGGGAGAATAGGAGATGAGCAGTTCTTC.

On this clone: Distinct nucleotide sequences in the sample also encode this CDR3. This chain connects TRBV15 to TRBJ1-1; D remains unclear. The CDR3 extends over 15 amino acids. Trimming took 1 base from V and 0 from J, leaving 9 bases between them. In germline, CDR1 is LNHNV, CDR2 YYDKDF (reference sequence). The CDR3, as DNA: TGTGCCACCAGCAGAGCCGGGGTCATGAACACTGAAGCTTTCTTT. Translation: CATSRAGVMNTEAFF.

The rearrangement uses TRBV5-4 and TRBJ2-7, with D possibly TRBD1 on 5 matching bases. Germline V gives CDR1 SGHNT, CDR2 YYREEE (reference sequence). The CDR3 consists of 14 residues. V shed 4 bases and J shed 7 bases, with 18 bases lying between them. The CDR3 here is CASSLRWRYREQYF. The DNA of the CDR3 is TGTGCCAGCAGCCTCAGGTGGAGATACAGGGAGCAGTACTTC. The full variable domain, rest sourced from reference TRBV5-4 and TRBJ2-7, is ETGVTQSPTHLIKTRGQQVTLRCSSQSGHNTVSWYQQALGQGPQFIFQYYREEENGRGNFPPRFSGLQFPNYSSELNVNALELDDSALYLCASSLRWRYREQYFGPGTRLTVT.

This clone has only a few counts. The V call is TRBV7-3, the J call TRBJ2-1, with TRBD1 as a possible D gene (6 bases). Looked up from germline, CDR1 is SGHTA and CDR2 is FQGTGA. The ends were cut back, 5 bases at V and 7 bases at J, with 12 bases in the middle. The CDR3 sequence is 13 residues long. CDR3 residues: CASSPYRDNEQFF. The CDR3 DNA follows: TGTGCCAGCAGCCCATACAGGGATAATGAGCAGTTCTTC.